This TCR beta chain was found in a study of blood T cells in healthy people across ages. A second 7 to 11 cycle PCR used barcoded and J-beta primers. TCRdb reprocessed the 5' RACE reads with MiXCR, giving one entry per CDR3 protein. The data show roughly 1.9 million distinct CDR3 sequences, 35% to 50% seen once. This clonotype was counted between two and nine times. The TCR was taken from a human donor in good health. Sample: blood.

For the CDR3, the DNA is TGTGCCAGCCGCCGGGAGGGGACCCAGTACTTC. As protein: CASRREGTQYF. The V gene is TRBV12-3 or TRBV12-4, the J gene TRBJ2-5, with 8 bases matching TRBD2. Trimming removed 8 bases from V and 7 bases from J; junction bases left unmatched: 3. The CDR3 contains 11 residues.